These 15 T cell receptor beta chains originate from one sample sequenced in a study of cytomegalovirus exposure and HLA in healthy donors. The primer mix had 60 Vbeta and 13 Jbeta primers. The protocol was immunoSEQ multiplex PCR, while the TCRdb copy is restricted to in-frame clones and leaves out a portion. The repertoire holds some 91,000 clones, with approximately 72% as singletons. The specimen was PBMCs. The receptors stem from a man between 40 and 49 years old in good health and CMV-seropositive.

The chain couples TRBV19 to TRBJ2-2, with TRBD1 matching 9 bases. CDR3 length: 16 amino acids. Germline V gene data show CDR1 as LNHDA and CDR2 as SQIVND (reference sequence). The J segment lost 5 bases and the V segment lost 7 bases, leaving 11 bases of the junction unmatched. CDR3 sequence reads: CASTTYVTGGTGELFF. CDR3 coding DNA: TGTGCCAGTACCACCTATGTGACAGGGGGTACCGGGGAGCTGTTTTTT.

This clone has just one count. The chain employs TRBV2 and TRBJ1-4; the match to TRBD1 covers 9 bases. The ends lost 8 bases at V and 7 bases at J; junction bases unmatched: 2. This CDR3 spans 12 amino acids. Germline CDR1 reads SNHLY; CDR2 reads FYNNEI. In DNA form, the CDR3 reads TGTGCCAGCGGGGACAGGGCTGAAAAACTGTTTTTT. It is translated as CASGDRAEKLFF.

This clone was recorded once. The V and J genes are TRBV4-1 and TRBJ2-1, with 13 bases lining up with TRBD2. V shed 6 bases, J shed 6 bases, and the junction held 5 bases outside the gene matches. Germline V gene sequence: CDR1 MGHRA, CDR2 YSYEKL. CDR3 size: 15 residues. The CDR3 here is CASRGGLAGSNEQFF. CDR3 nucleotide sequence: TGCGCCAGCAGGGGGGGACTAGCGGGAAGCAATGAGCAGTTCTTC.

The chain links TRBV5-4 to TRBJ2-7; 9 bases map to TRBD2. J was trimmed by 0 bases and V by 6 bases; bases with no gene match: 13. The CDR3 is 17 residues long. The V gene's germline CDR1 is SGHNT and CDR2 YYREEE (reference sequence). CDR3 residues: CASTYLGAGGTSYEQYF. The DNA of the CDR3 is TGTGCCAGCACCTACCTCGGGGCGGGGGGGACCTCCTACGAGCAGTACTTC.

V gene TRBV5-4 combines with J gene TRBJ2-3, with TRBD2 matching over 12 bases. The V segment lost 0 bases and the J segment 5 bases; nucleotides outside the gene matches: 4. CDR1 is SGHNT, CDR2 YYREEE, per germline (reference sequence). This CDR3 contains 16 residues. DNA for the CDR3: TGTGCCAGCAGCTTGGTCTCTAGCGGGGGGGGAGATACGCAGTATTTT. Amino acid sequence: CASSLVSSGGGDTQYF.

In DNA form, the CDR3 reads TGTGCCAGCAGCTTGAGCTTTTCCTACAATGAGCAGTTCTTC. It encodes CASSLSFSYNEQFF. V is TRBV7-9 and J is TRBJ2-1; no clear D. Germline V lookup: CDR1 SEHNR, CDR2 FQNEAQ (reference sequence). CDR3 size: 14 residues. V lost 3 bases to trimming and J lost 1 base, with 7 bases between them.

This clone was seen only once. The chain links TRBV11-2 to TRBJ2-7; 9 bases line up with TRBD2. CDR1 is SGHAT, CDR2 FQNNGV, per germline. This CDR3 is built from 18 residues. The V and J ends lost 5 bases and 2 bases, in that order; junction bases with no gene match: 16. DNA for the CDR3: TGTGCCAGCAGCCCCCTCGGCTCCCTAGCGGGGCATACCTACGAGCAGTACTTC. Translation gives CASSPLGSLAGHTYEQYF.

This clone was picked up a small number of times. The CDR3 DNA reads as TGTGCCAGCAGTGAAGGGGGGAGGGCTTCATTCTTC. Protein sequence: CASSEGGRASFF. The chain recombines TRBV25-1 with TRBJ2-1; 7 nucleotides align to TRBD2. The CDR3 length is 12 residues. Per germline, CDR1 MGHDK and CDR2 SYGVNS. After removal of 2 bases from V and 16 bases from J, the junction contained 8 bases not matched to a gene.

The rearrangement joins TRBV30 to TRBJ2-3, with TRBD1 as a possible D gene (5 bases). This CDR3 is built from 17 residues. Germline values: CDR1 GTSNPN, CDR2 SVGIG (reference sequence). Trimming stripped 2 bases from V and 2 bases from J, with 20 bases between. The CDR3 loop reads CAWSSTCLQGFTDTQYF. CDR3 nucleotide sequence: TGTGCCTGGAGTTCAACTTGCCTCCAGGGATTCACAGATACGCAGTATTTT.

Judged by abundance, this clone is medium-sized. V usage is TRBV11-2 and J usage is TRBJ2-1; D remains ambiguous. Trimming took 6 bases from V and 2 from J, leaving 2 bases between them. Per the germline V gene, CDR1 is SGHAT and CDR2 is FQNNGV. The CDR3 contains 11 residues. The CDR3, as DNA: TGTGCCAGCAGTACCTACAATGAGCAGTTCTTC. This gives the protein CASSTYNEQFF.

This chain links TRBV5-5 with TRBJ2-5; a weak D match, TRBD1 (5 bases). CDR1 is SGHKS and CDR2 is YYEKEE in the germline V gene (reference sequence). The CDR3 sequence is 12 residues long. V was cut by 1 base and J by 4 bases, with 5 bases left in between. DNA of the CDR3: TGTGCCAGCAGCTTGAGGGGAGAGACCCAGTACTTC. It specifies CASSLRGETQYF. Supplemented by reference TRBV5-5 and TRBJ2-5, the full variable domain reads DAGVTQSPTHLIKTRGQQVTLRCSPISGHKSVSWYQQVLGQGPQFIFQYYEKEERGRGNFPDRFSARQFPNYSSELNVNALLLGDSALYLCASSLRGETQYFGPGTRLLVL.

This clone occurred a few times. One end of the junction is discordant with germline, which a read error may explain. The chain links TRBV7-9 to TRBJ2-1, with TRBD2 identical over 7 bases. Germline CDR1 is SEHNR and CDR2 is FQNEAQ (reference sequence). There are 16 residues in the CDR3. This CDR3 is CSSSLALAGSYNEQFF. In nucleotides, the CDR3 is TGTTCCAGCAGCTTAGCCTTAGCGGGTAGCTACAATGAGCAGTTCTTC.

The chain carries TRBV19 and TRBJ2-7; D possibly corresponds to TRBD1 (6 bases). V lost 3 bases and J 2 bases, leaving 14 bases between the germline ends. The CDR3 is made up of 15 amino acids. Germline V gene sequence: CDR1 LNHDA, CDR2 SQIVND (reference sequence). CDR3 nucleotide sequence: TGTGCCAGTAGTATGGGGGCCGAGGGACCCTACGAGCAGTACTTC. It encodes CASSMGAEGPYEQYF.

The chain uses TRBV29-1 and TRBJ2-7, with 7 bases matching TRBD1. This CDR3 is built from 11 residues. Germline loops: CDR1 SQVTM, CDR2 ANQGSEA. The trim removed 4 bases at V and 7 bases at J, leaving 4 bases unmatched. The DNA of the CDR3 is TGCAGCGTTGTGAACAGGGGTGAGCAGTACTTC. Translating gives CSVVNRGEQYF.

Only a few counts were recorded for this clone. This chain joins TRBV15 and TRBJ2-7; 8 bases fit TRBD1. The CDR3 spans 13 residues. The germline gives CDR1 LNHNV, CDR2 YYDKDF (reference sequence). Trimming at V came to 5 bases and at J to 5 bases, leaving 5 bases not matched to a gene. The CDR3 region is CATSLDRADEQYF. The DNA of the CDR3 is TGTGCCACCAGCCTGGACAGGGCCGACGAGCAGTACTTC.